The entry below gives a single T cell receptor beta chain sequence along with its context. This sample is drawn from a study of memory CD4+ T cells and cytomegalovirus serostatus. V lost 2 bases, J lost 2 bases, and 10 bases lay in between. The CDR3 runs 15 residues. Germline CDR1 SGHTA, CDR2 FQGNSA. Clones were read by immunoSEQ multiplex PCR, and TCRdb kept only the in-frame ones, dropping some. In the table there are approximately 92,000 clones, 80% of which are singletons. The sort gate was single viable CD3+CD4+CD8-CD45RO+ cells for memory CD4+ T cells. This TCR derives from an adult in good health and CMV-seropositive. The chain joins TRBV7-2 to TRBJ1-3, with a tentative D call TRBD1 (5 bases). The specimen sequenced was memory CD4+ T cells from blood. In DNA form, the CDR3 reads TGTGCCAGCAGCTTATTCGCAGGGACTGGAAACACCATATATTTT. Translation gives CASSLFAGTGNTIYF.